Reported below is one T cell receptor (beta chain). The antigen it recognizes is unknown. No qualities accompany the bases; no much larger clone lies one base away. Participants in the prospective study were enrolled through a virtual design, were aged roughly 18 to 100 years, and lived in fewer than 30 United States geographic areas. In the prospective study, participants were assigned to cohorts based on the clinical history participants reported in a screening survey and a study questionnaire. For ImmuneRACE Cohort 3, a participant was defined as recovered based on two consecutive negative NP/OP PCR tests, clearance by a healthcare professional, or resolution of symptoms. In the prospective study, mobile phlebotomists collected whole blood, serum and a nasopharyngeal or oropharyngeal swab from each participant. Additional blood draws and questionnaires over an approximately two-month period could optionally be provided by prospective study participants. Prospective study blood samples were shipped either frozen or at room temperature before DNA extraction.

TCRbeta CDR3 regions were amplified from genomic DNA using the immunoSEQ Assay, a bias-controlled multiplex PCR. The authors' pipeline ran thus. The number of nucleated cells in each sample was estimated by amplification of reference gene primers within the assay. To quantify the absolute abundance of each unique TCRbeta CDR3 rearrangement, sequence reads were collapsed and filtered. For each sample, productive Simpson clonality was calculated as the square root of Simpson's diversity index over productive rearrangements. This immuneACCESS table, as held by TCRdb, lists in-frame sequences with V and J called but not all clones. Of the missing ones, under half trace to an unresolved V gene in checked studies; the others have no known cause. From that table come the V and J calls and clone size; the DNA was used to work out D and trimming. This sample holds 150,000 to 200,000 clones; around 90% were observed only once. Approximately 8% of the sample is held by the ten biggest clonotypes.

This sample was taken from a study of blood T cell repertoires in COVID-19 (dated by TCRdb to the early 2020s). Regarding the research as a whole: The collaborator samples originated in the United States, Italy and Spain and spanned the acute and convalescent phases of COVID-19. The material from the prospective study consisted of cDNA or gDNA derived from T cells, B-cell-depleted T cells, or PBMCs. Subjects who had been exposed to COVID-19, were actively infected with it, or had recovered from it provided the deeply sampled blood TCRbeta repertoires that made up the dataset. The repertoires were made available in a free public database intended to serve as a resource for research on the immune response to SARS-CoV-2. Samples were obtained from the ongoing ImmuneRACE study (first 160 participants) and from 1,254 subjects provided by 6 global collaborators. The sample metadata nearly always contained a de-identified subject ID, COVID-19 status, age in years and sex. Where available, HLA class I and class II types were taken from metadata supplied by the sample provider and were not determined by assay-based typing.

Study-level results and caveats: The amount of clinical and demographic metadata varied by source and participant and was provided uncurated.

The sequenced material came from PBMCs or T cells enriched from blood (not recorded which). The sequence derives from a woman between 18 and 29 years old who had recovered from COVID-19.

The CDR3 amino acid sequence is: CASSQDTSGGAGQYF. The DNA is as follows: TGTGCCAGCAGCCAAGACACTAGCGGGGGGGCCGGGCAGTACTTC. The chain is assembled from TRBV4-2 and TRBJ2-7, with 13 central nucleotides matching TRBD2. CDR1 and CDR2 are drawn from the germline V gene: LGHNA, YNFKEQ. CDR3 length: 15 amino acids, cysteine to phenylalanine. Of all the DNA, just the CDR3 is kept, 45 bases in frame from base 1. After removal of 0 bases from V and 9 bases from J, the junction retains 5 bases not matched to a gene.